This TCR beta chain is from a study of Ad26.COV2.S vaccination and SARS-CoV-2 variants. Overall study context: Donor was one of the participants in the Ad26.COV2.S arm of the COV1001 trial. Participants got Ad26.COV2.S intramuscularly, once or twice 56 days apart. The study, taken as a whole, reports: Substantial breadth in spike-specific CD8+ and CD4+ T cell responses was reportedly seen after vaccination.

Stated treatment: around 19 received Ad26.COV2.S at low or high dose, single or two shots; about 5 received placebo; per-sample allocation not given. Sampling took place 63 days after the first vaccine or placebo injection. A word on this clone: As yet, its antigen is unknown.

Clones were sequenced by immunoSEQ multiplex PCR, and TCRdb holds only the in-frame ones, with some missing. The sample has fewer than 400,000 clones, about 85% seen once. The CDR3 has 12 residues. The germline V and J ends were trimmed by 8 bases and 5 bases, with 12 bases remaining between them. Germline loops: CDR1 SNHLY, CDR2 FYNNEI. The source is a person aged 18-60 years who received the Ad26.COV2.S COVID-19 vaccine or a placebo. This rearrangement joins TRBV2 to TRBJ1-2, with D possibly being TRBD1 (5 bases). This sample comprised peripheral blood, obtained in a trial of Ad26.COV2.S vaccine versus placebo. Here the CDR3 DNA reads TGTGCCAGCCTAGAGACAGTTTATGGCTACACCTTC. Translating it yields CASLETVYGYTF. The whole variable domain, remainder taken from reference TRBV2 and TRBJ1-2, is EPEVTQTPSHQVTQMGQEVILRCVPISNHLYFYWYRQILGQKVEFLVSFYNNEISEKSEIFDDQFSVERPDGSNFTLKIRSTKLEDSAMYFCASLETVYGYTFGSGTRLTVV.